The sequence of this TCR beta chain was determined in a study of blood T cells in healthy people across ages. This clonotype was counted a few times. Between the trimmed V and J ends, which lost 3 bases and 6 bases, there was a span of 14 bases. Germline values: CDR1 LGHDT, CDR2 YNNKEL (reference sequence). The CDR3 consists of 14 residues. Primers used in a second PCR of roughly 6 to 12 cycles were a sample-barcoded 5' primer and a J-beta primer mix. The study obtained at least 2.5 million CDR3-containing paired-end reads from every sample. TCRdb fed the 5' RACE reads into MiXCR, producing one record per CDR3 protein. This table has approximately 1,000,000 distinct CDR3 sequences, around two fifths appearing once.

The TCR originated in a man aged 18 to 30 in good health. This chain links TRBV3-1 with TRBJ1-1; a possible D gene is TRBD1 (6 bases). Sequenced: blood. The CDR3, as DNA: TGTGCCAGCAGCCACGATCACAGGGACGCTGAAGCTTTCTTT. Its translation: CASSHDHRDAEAFF. Combining the CDR3 with reference TRBV3-1 and TRBJ1-1 gives the whole variable domain DTAVSQTPKYLVTQMGNDKSIKCEQNLGHDTMYWYKQDSKKFLKIMFSYNNKELIINETVPNRFSPKSPDKAHLNLHINSLELGDSAVYFCASSHDHRDAEAFFGQGTRLTVV.